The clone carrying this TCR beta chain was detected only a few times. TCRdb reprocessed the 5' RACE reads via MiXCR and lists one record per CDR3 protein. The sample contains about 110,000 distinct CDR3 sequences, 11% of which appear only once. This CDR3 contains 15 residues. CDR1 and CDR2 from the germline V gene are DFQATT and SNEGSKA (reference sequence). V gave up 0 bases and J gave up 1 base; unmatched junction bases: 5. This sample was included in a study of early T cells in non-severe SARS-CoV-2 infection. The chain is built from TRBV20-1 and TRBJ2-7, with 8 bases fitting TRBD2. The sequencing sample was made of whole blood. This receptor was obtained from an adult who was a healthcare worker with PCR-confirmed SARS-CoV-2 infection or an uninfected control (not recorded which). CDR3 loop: CSARETSALSYEQYF. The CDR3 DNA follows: TGCAGTGCTAGAGAGACTAGCGCCTTATCCTACGAGCAGTACTTC.